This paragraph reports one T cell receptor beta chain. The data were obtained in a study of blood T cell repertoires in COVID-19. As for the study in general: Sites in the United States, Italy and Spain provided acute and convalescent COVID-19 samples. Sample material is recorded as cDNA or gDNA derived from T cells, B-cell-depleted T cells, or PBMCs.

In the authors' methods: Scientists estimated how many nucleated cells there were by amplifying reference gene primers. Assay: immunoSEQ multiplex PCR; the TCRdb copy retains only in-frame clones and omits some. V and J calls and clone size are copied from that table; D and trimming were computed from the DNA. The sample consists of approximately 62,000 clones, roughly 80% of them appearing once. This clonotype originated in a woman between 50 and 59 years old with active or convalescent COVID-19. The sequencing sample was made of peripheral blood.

CDR3 in amino acids: CASSASGYGYTF. CDR3 DNA: TGTGCCAGCAGCGCCTCGGGCTATGGCTACACCTTC. The chain joins TRBV7-2 to TRBJ1-2; no clear D. CDR3 length: 12 amino acids. CDR1 is SGHTA and CDR2 is FQGNSA in the germline V gene. The V gene lost 5 bases and the J gene lost 4 bases, with 8 bases spanning the gap.